A selection of T cell receptor beta chains follows, all from one sample in a study of shared clonotypes between healthy human individuals. Repertoires were generated with immunoSEQ multiplex PCR, while TCRdb's copy carries only in-frame clones and drops some. Of about 2.3 million clones in the sample, approximately 93% were seen once. The sample taken for sequencing was naive CD4+ T cells from PBMCs. The receptors were gathered from a man younger than 30 in good health. Some clones in this sample may be carry-over from other donors' samples. The CDR3 runs from the conserved cysteine through the conserved F or W. Each record gives: clone size, V gene, J gene, CDR3 protein. Expanded clones get a size class; other rows say once, few or many, or leave the size out.

>-|TRBV30|TRBJ2-4
CAWSVRDSKNIQYF
>-|TRBV27|TRBJ2-2
CASSLTSGSAGELFF
>-|TRBV27|TRBJ2-2
CASLAMGDTGELFF
>-|TRBV5-1|TRBJ2-1
CASRASGPPSGEQFF
>-|TRBV2|TRBJ2-2
CASSDFRGVSLAGELFF
>-|TRBV9|TRBJ1-2
CASSVLPNAGADGYTF
>-|TRBV15|TRBJ1-4
CATSRGTATNEKLFF
>-|TRBV10-3|TRBJ2-2
CAISPGSATGELFF
>-|TRBV6-5|TRBJ2-5
CASSQPGGETQYF
>once|TRBV23-1|TRBJ2-7
CASSRTAPFYEQYF
>-|TRBV9|TRBJ2-5
CASSTRTSGSFETQYF
>-|TRBV7-9|TRBJ2-3
CASSLGTGGADTQYF
>-|TRBV21-1|TRBJ2-7
CASSTQLTGTGNNYEQYF
>-|TRBV4-1|TRBJ2-7
CASSQVLDSSYEQYF
>-|TRBV4-1|TRBJ2-7
CASSPSGQGAYEQYF
>-|TRBV27|TRBJ2-1
CASSLLAAAYNEQFF
>-|TRBV7-9|TRBJ1-1
CASSDRTGMETEAFF
>-|TRBV7-2|TRBJ2-3
CASSLAPGHADTQYF
>-|TRBV19|TRBJ2-5
CATSGAFQETQYF
>-|TRBV28|TRBJ2-7
CASRGPSYEQYF
>-|TRBV18|TRBJ1-1
CASSPSGSGTEAFF
>once|TRBV28|TRBJ2-7
CASSPYLGVLYEQYF
>-|TRBV27|TRBJ2-2
CASSAGGWGGRTGELFF
>-|TRBV28|TRBJ2-1
CASRTPGAKDYNEQFF
>-|TRBV14|TRBJ2-7
CASSQVVGGSYEQYF
>-|TRBV7-2|TRBJ1-1
CASRKGGLGYSEAFF
>-|TRBV6-1|TRBJ2-2
CASRGNDRSGELFF
>once|TRBV7-3|TRBJ1-1
CASSPAGANTEAFF
>-|TRBV5-1|TRBJ1-4
CASSFGGNEKLFF